Each of the 8 T cell receptor beta chains below was sequenced from the same sample in a study of blood T cells in healthy people across ages. Then a second PCR, running roughly 6 to 12 cycles, was carried out with a sample-barcoded 5' primer and a J-beta primer mix. Using its own MiXCR run on the 5' RACE reads, TCRdb lists one record per CDR3 protein. Here the sample spans fewer than 950,000 distinct CDR3 sequences, roughly 35% being singletons. The sample consisted of blood. These receptors were obtained from a man aged 18-30 years in good health.

The chain uses TRBV25-1 and TRBJ1-2; D call uncertain. The V and J ends lost 4 bases and 0 bases respectively, with 9 bases between them. The germline V gene encodes CDR1 MGHDK and CDR2 SYGVNS. The CDR3 spans 14 residues. The CDR3 region has the DNA TGTGCCAGCAGTGTCCGAAAATCTAACTATGGCTACACCTTC. This sequence encodes CASSVRKSNYGYTF.

This clonotype has only a few counts. The chain recombines TRBV29-1 with TRBJ1-6, with TRBD1 identical over 9 bases. V lost 1 base, J lost 7 bases, and 2 bases stayed unmatched. Germline CDR1 is SQVTM and CDR2 is ANQGSEA. The CDR3 consists of 14 residues. The CDR3 region has the DNA TGCAGCGTTGAAGGGGGGACAGGGAATTCACCCCTCCACTTT. The encoded protein is CSVEGGTGNSPLHF.

This chain joins TRBV12-3 or TRBV12-4 and TRBJ2-3; D call uncertain. The CDR3 has 14 amino acids. V was shortened by 6 bases and J by 2 bases, with 12 bases between the two germline ends. In nucleotides, the CDR3 is TGTGCCAGCAGATTTGCCACAGTCACAGATACGCAGTATTTT. The encoded protein is CASRFATVTDTQYF.

The chain combines TRBV6-6 with TRBJ1-2; D may be TRBD1 (5 bases). The CDR3 runs 13 residues. The V gene's germline CDR1 is MNHNY and CDR2 SVGAGI (reference sequence). The V and J ends lost 4 bases and 6 bases respectively, with 12 bases between them. CDR3 protein: CASSSPSGNGYTF. The CDR3 nucleotides read TGTGCCAGCAGTTCCCCTTCAGGGAATGGCTACACCTTC.

This clonotype was counted only a few times. This rearrangement joins TRBV20-1 to TRBJ1-1; 7 nucleotides line up with TRBD1. The ends lost 6 bases at V and 1 base at J; junction bases unmatched: 14. This CDR3 comprises 16 residues. The germline V gene has CDR1 DFQATT and CDR2 SNEGSKA (reference sequence). The CDR3 bases are TGCAGTGCGATTGGACAGGAGCGGGTGGGGAACACTGAAGCTTTCTTT. This sequence encodes CSAIGQERVGNTEAFF.

This clonotype has ten or more counts. The V and J genes are TRBV4-2 and TRBJ2-3; 12 positions match TRBD2. CDR1 and CDR2 (germline): LGHNA, YNFKEQ. Unmatched junction bases numbered 3, after V lost 0 bases and J lost 5 bases. The CDR3 loop spans 16 amino acids. This CDR3 is CASSQDLAGGKDTQYF. CDR3 nucleotide sequence: TGTGCCAGCAGCCAAGATCTAGCGGGGGGGAAAGATACGCAGTATTTT.

Ten or more counts support this clonotype. V gene TRBV6-5 combines with J gene TRBJ2-1; 7 bases agree with TRBD1. Trimming cost V 5 bases and J 8 bases; bases outside gene matches: 15. CDR3 size: 16 residues. Per the germline V gene, CDR1 is MNHEY and CDR2 is SVGAGI. DNA for the CDR3: TGTGCCAGCAGTCTAACAGGGGTGGATCCTAGGGATGAGCAGTTCTTC. Its protein product is CASSLTGVDPRDEQFF.

The V and J genes are TRBV4-1 and TRBJ1-5; 8 nucleotides align to TRBD1. J lost 0 bases, V lost 1 base, and 14 bases had no gene match. The germline V gene has CDR1 MGHRA and CDR2 YSYEKL. The CDR3 runs 20 residues. CDR3 region: CASSQAAGTGTLYSNQPQHF. Written as DNA, the CDR3 is TGCGCCAGCAGCCAAGCTGCGGGGACAGGAACTTTGTATAGCAATCAGCCCCAGCATTTT.